This TCR beta chain comes out of a study of CD8 T cells in Susac syndrome. The CDR3 extends over 13 amino acids. CDR1 is SGHTA, CDR2 FQGNSA, per germline. Trimming removed 5 bases at V and 7 bases at J, with 15 bases between. With random hexamers, roughly 0.45 to 1 ug RNA was reverse transcribed. The authors amplified TCR beta CDR3 across 54 Vbeta and 13 Jbeta using immunoSEQ multiplex PCR. From the immunoSEQ multiplex PCR reads, TCRdb called clonotypes with MiXCR, one entry per CDR3 protein. The sample lists roughly 150,000 distinct CDR3 sequences, around 94% occurring once. Sequenced: CD4+ T cells from PBMCs. The receptor was isolated from a human donor with multiple sclerosis. The chain recombines TRBV7-2 with TRBJ2-7; the D gene could be TRBD1 or TRBD2 (5 bases each). This CDR3 is CASSARGAGEQYF. In DNA form, the CDR3 reads TGTGCCAGCAGCGCCCGAGGGGCAGGGGAGCAGTACTTC.